This T cell receptor beta chain emerged from a study of T-cell reconstitution after alpha-beta-depleted transplantation in children. Overall study results and limits: When one year had passed after transplant, most T-cell counts and diversity came from newly produced T cells. Several hundred rapidly expanded clones from non-depleted graft cells reportedly supplied alpha-beta T cells about two months post-transplant.

CDR3 length equals 12 residues. Germline values: CDR1 SEHNR, CDR2 FQNEAQ (reference sequence). Trimming left V 2 bases short and J 4 bases short, with 6 bases between. As to this clonotype: Its antigen is still unknown.

A TCRbeta library incorporating unique molecular identifiers was prepared. TCRdb re-called the PCR reads through MiXCR, storing one row per CDR3 protein. Here the sample spans 70,000 to 95,000 distinct CDR3 sequences, around 18% being singletons. The chain carries TRBV7-9 and TRBJ2-7; the D is unclear. The starting material was PBMCs, mostly from graft donor cells, obtained 360 days after TCRalphabeta/CD19-depleted stem cell transplant. The origin of this receptor is a male patient aged 2-15 years who had a stem cell transplant for acute lymphoblastic leukemia, so the T cells may come from the graft donor. The CDR3 protein is CASSLFSYEQYF. As DNA, the CDR3 is TGTGCCAGCAGCTTATTTAGTTACGAGCAGTACTTC.